The T cell receptor (beta chain) under discussion was sequenced for a study of Ad26.COV2.S vaccination and SARS-CoV-2 variants. Study overall: Intramuscular Ad26.COV2.S doses were given once or twice, 56 days apart.

Regarding this clone: No antigen is known for it.

The study's findings and limits: Post-vaccination spike-specific CD8+ and CD4+ T cell responses reportedly had substantial breadth. Analytic work on TCR breadth and depth might have understated the full extent of total T cell responses. The study found similar non-spike TCR breadth in vaccine and placebo recipients.

Method: immunoSEQ multiplex PCR; TCRdb's copy keeps in-frame clones and lacks some. The sample consists of about 260,000 clones, about 83% of them appearing once. Treatment indicated: 19 received Ad26.COV2.S at low or high dose, single or two shots; about 5 received placebo; per-sample allocation not given. At day 63 after the first vaccine or placebo injection, samples were drawn. From germline, CDR1 is SGHVS and CDR2 FQNEAQ. V gave up 6 bases and J gave up 6 bases, with 9 bases separating them. The CDR3 consists of 11 residues. This specimen was peripheral blood, taken in a trial of Ad26.COV2.S vaccine versus placebo. The J gene is TRBJ2-7, the V gene TRBV7-8, with no clear D. The source is a person between 18 and 60 years old who received the Ad26.COV2.S COVID-19 vaccine or a placebo. The CDR3 sequence: CASRLLGEQYF. CDR3 DNA: TGTGCCAGCAGACTTCTCGGCGAGCAGTACTTC.